The entry that follows covers one T cell receptor beta chain sequence. This clonotype was seen a few times. Its antigen remains unidentified. One base away there is no much larger clone; base qualities are not given. The source of the sample is a study of blood T cells in healthy people across ages (dated by TCRdb to about 2015). Background for the entire study: In model experiments, template switching captured roughly one uniquely barcoded TCR beta cDNA molecule for every two T cells. Age-related changes in TCR beta repertoire diversity were measured in the study by deep sequencing normalized with unique cDNA molecular identifiers. Four age groups were formed from the donors: young (average approximately 17 years), middle-aged (around 41), aged (approximately 60) and long-lived (more than 75). For two donors (one aged 18 to 29 and one aged 80 or older), the study analyzed two additional independent replicas of 1 million unique cDNA reads from the same blood draw. Study-level results and caveats: Donor CMV infection status was unknown, potentially confounding age-related changes in expanded clonotypes. The long-lived group showed more naive CD4+ T cells, fewer expanded clones and increased TCR diversity than the aged group, suggesting age selection. Conclusive comparison of naive and antigen-experienced compartments was prevented by the profiling of bulk unsorted PBMCs. A strong correlation was found between observed TCR beta diversity and the percentage of naive T cells measured by flow cytometry. Estimates of total diversity based on one million sequenced T cells were regarded as lower bounds and as underestimates. Observed TCR beta diversity per million T cells fell roughly linearly with age, and a significant reduction was already apparent by age around 40.

The library was prepared using 5' RACE. The instrument was an Illumina HiSeq 2500. The second PCR ran for roughly 7 to 11 cycles and used a J-beta primer mix along with a sample-barcoded 5' primer. Each TCR beta cDNA molecule received a unique molecular identifier from a template-switch 5' adaptor carrying 12 random nucleotides. Each sample yielded at least 3 million CDR3-containing paired-end reads. First-strand cDNA synthesis was performed from all RNA using the Mint cDNA synthesis kit, with priming by a TRBC-specific oligonucleotide. Following uracil-DNA glycosylase treatment, all cDNA underwent a first 18-cycle PCR with the universal primers M1SS and BC2_uni_R. In the authors' own workflow: Each sample was normalized by randomly selecting 1 million high-quality reads, each carrying a distinct molecular identifier. Instead of being binned into consensus sequences, reads with shared molecular identifiers were discarded. MiTCR, run with a Q25 quality threshold and the strictest error-elimination algorithm, handled CDR3 identification, clonotype clustering and error correction. A nonparametric unseen species model with Euler transformation was used to estimate a lower bound on total TCR beta diversity. TCRdb passed the public sequencing reads through fastp at Q25 and MiXCR, retaining productive beta sequences. Every entry covers one CDR3 protein and lists the most common genes and DNA from its rows. The authors' filters were not applied to this entry. This sample comprises about 540,000 distinct CDR3 sequences, 24% of them detected only once. Jointly, the top ten make up roughly 9% of the sample.

Donors were about 36 systemically healthy Caucasian individuals from Russia aged roughly 6 to 95 years. Approximately 10 milliliters of peripheral blood were collected from each donor into EDTA-treated Vacutainer tubes. Ficoll-Paque density-gradient centrifugation was used to isolate PBMCs, with at least 7 million obtained per sample. Total RNA, at least 5 micrograms per sample, was extracted from PBMCs with Trizol reagent. Naive CD45RAhigh/CD27high T cell percentages were measured by flow cytometry on a PBMC aliquot from every donor. The same sample was also used in a study of T cells of mothers and their children. The second study reports: Nine systemically healthy Caucasian individuals served as donors, namely three mothers together with their six children. cDNA synthesis used all of the extracted RNA, with roughly 1.6 ug of RNA in each 15 ul reaction. In the second PCR, the M1S primer introduced both the sample barcodes and 2-4 random nucleotides. More than 9 million TCR beta CDR3 reads were obtained from each mother, and about 3 million reads were obtained from each child. In both related and unrelated pairs, thymic selection shapes the output of TCR recombination in a similar way, with inherited differences having only a minor effect. Normalized repertoire overlap was always slightly but never significantly higher in related than unrelated mother-child pairs. No persistent microchimeric T cell clones were detected, at a sensitivity of roughly 100 clones per million clonotypes. In the study, deep NGS was used to compare the TCR beta repertoires of mothers and children, and features distinguishing related mother-child pairs from unrelated individuals were sought. Mothers averaged roughly 40 +/- 4 years of age and children averaged approximately 12 +/- 4 years. Libraries were sequenced on Illumina HiSeq 2000 with 100+100 nt paired-end reads after adapter ligation with NEBNext reagents. Mother and child libraries were prepared a month apart and sequenced in separate runs to prevent cross-contamination. Each donor had between 500,000 and 2,000,000 distinct TCR beta clonotypes identified. Naive TCR beta clonotypes were estimated from low-frequency clonotypes matched to each donor's FACS-determined naive share, without sorting.

The sequence derives from a boy between 5 and 17 years old in good health. The sequenced material came from blood.

CDR3 loop: CAWSPGRLYGYTF. The DNA sequence is as follows: TGTGCCTGGAGTCCCGGCAGGCTCTATGGCTACACCTTC. The chain joins TRBV30 to TRBJ1-2; the D gene lacks a confident call. V and J are truncated by 2 bases and 4 bases respectively, leaving an intervening sequence of 11 bases. The germline V gene (reference sequence) supplies CDR1 GTSNPN and CDR2 SVGIG. The CDR3, from cysteine to phenylalanine, totals 13 residues. The kept DNA is CDR3 alone, 39 bases in frame from the first base. Beyond the CDR3, the reference TRBV30 and TRBJ1-2 genes provide the residues; the full variable domain reads: SQTIHQWPATLVQPVGSPLSLECTVEGTSNPNLYWYRQAAGRGLQLLFYSVGIGQISSEVPQNLSASRPQDRQFILSSKKLLLSDSGFYLCAWSPGRLYGYTFGSGTRLTVV.